This TCR beta chain was observed in a study of chemoradiotherapy in HPV16-positive cancers. For the study at large: Two HPV16-positive patients' cells yielded candidate HPV-specific clones and common motifs. Study conclusions and caveats: Non-HPV-specific T cells did not expand in tumors during treatment, whereas candidate HPV-specific clones and E7-related motifs did.

Here immunoSEQ multiplex PCR was the method, and the copy in TCRdb shows in-frame clones only, minus some. In the table there are about 17,000 clones, 90% of which are singletons. Points on this clone: What it binds is unknown.

This sequence originates from a human donor with HPV-associated anogenital cancer. The source was blood, collected from a patient who underwent chemoradiotherapy.

The CDR3 spells CASSYSGLQTYGYTF. The DNA for the CDR3 is TGTGCCAGCAGTTACTCGGGGTTGCAAACCTATGGCTACACCTTC. The V call is TRBV6-5, the J call TRBJ1-2; the D is unclear. Germline V gene data show CDR1 as MNHEY and CDR2 as SVGAGI. V shed 0 bases and J shed 4 bases, with 12 bases lying between them. The CDR3 totals 15 residues.